A selection of T cell receptor beta chains follows, all from one sample in a study of T-cell memory formation after mild COVID-19. Via MiXCR, TCRdb re-called the 5' RACE reads, giving one row per CDR3 protein. The data hold 450,000 or so distinct CDR3 sequences, with 20% observed a single time. The specimen was PBMCs or a T cell subset sorted from them (not recorded which). Every receptor here comes from an adult woman who had mild COVID-19 (a few samples of this study predate the infection). Cell type and time point are not known. Each CDR3 is given with its conserved first and last residue. The D gene is left open where the match is weak. For some rows the clone size is stated as once, few or many, or as a class when expanded; others skip it.

cdr3_aa,cdr3_nt,clone_size,cdr3_length,d_call,j_call,v_call
CASSLAGGRETKYF,TGTGCCAGCAGTCTAGCGGGGGGGCGAGAGACCAAGTACTTC,NA,14,TRBD2,TRBJ2-5,TRBV7-3
CASSKYQETQYF,TGTGCCAGTAGTAAATATCAAGAGACCCAGTACTTC,few,12,NA,TRBJ2-5,TRBV19
CASSPGTAEETQYF,TGCGCCAGCAGCCCAGGGACGGCGGAAGAGACCCAGTACTTC,NA,14,NA,TRBJ2-5,TRBV5-1
CSASKTGSEQYF,TGCAGTGCTAGTAAAACAGGATCCGAGCAGTACTTC,NA,12,NA,TRBJ2-7,TRBV20-1
CASSLGESTDTQYF,TGCGCCAGCAGCTTGGGCGAGAGCACAGATACGCAGTATTTT,many,14,NA,TRBJ2-3,TRBV5-1
CASSDRDRGFNSPLHF,TGTGCCAGCAGCGACCGGGACAGGGGATTTAACTCACCCCTCCACTTT,NA,16,TRBD1,TRBJ1-6,TRBV9
CASSVLQGGTGELFF,TGTGCCAGCAGCGTCCTCCAGGGAGGTACCGGGGAGCTGTTTTTT,few,15,NA,TRBJ2-2,TRBV9
CSARTGESRGYTF,TGCAGTGCTAGGACAGGGGAGTCCCGTGGCTACACCTTC,NA,13,TRBD1,TRBJ1-2,TRBV20-1
CASSVLSGVGFGETQYF,TGTGCCAGCAGCGTTCTTAGCGGGGTGGGATTCGGAGAGACCCAGTACTTC,few,17,TRBD2,TRBJ2-5,TRBV9
CASSLVSSPNEKLFF,TGTGCCAGCAGCTTAGTTAGCAGTCCTAATGAAAAACTGTTTTTT,NA,15,NA,TRBJ1-4,TRBV7-8
CASSATRSDEQYF,TGTGCCAGCAGCGCTACTAGGAGCGACGAGCAGTACTTC,NA,13,NA,TRBJ2-7,TRBV9
CASTLGAGAEAFF,TGTGCCAGCACCCTGGGGGCCGGGGCTGAAGCTTTCTTT,NA,13,NA,TRBJ1-1,TRBV12-3/TRBV12-4
CATSDRTELYGYTF,TGTGCCACCAGTGATCGTACAGAGTTATATGGCTACACCTTC,NA,14,NA,TRBJ1-2,TRBV24-1
CATSDPPGRAGTTDTQYF,TGTGCCACCAGTGATCCACCTGGACGAGCGGGAACCACAGATACGCAGTATTTT,NA,18,TRBD2,TRBJ2-3,TRBV24-1
CASSVDRSTDTQYF,TGTGCCAGCAGCGTAGACAGGAGTACAGATACGCAGTATTTT,few,14,NA,TRBJ2-3,TRBV9
CASSYGDEAEAFF,TGTGCCAGCAGTTACGGGGACGAGGCAGAAGCTTTCTTT,few,13,NA,TRBJ1-1,TRBV6-5
CSVGSRGGNQPQHF,TGCAGCGTTGGTTCCAGGGGAGGCAATCAGCCCCAGCATTTT,few,14,NA,TRBJ1-5,TRBV29-1
CSPQESDTQYF,TGCAGTCCCCAGGAATCAGATACGCAGTATTTT,NA,11,NA,TRBJ2-3,TRBV20-1
CASSPGLDSGETQYF,TGTGCCAGCTCACCTGGCCTGGACAGTGGCGAGACCCAGTACTTC,many,15,NA,TRBJ2-5,TRBV18
CASSKGEGRQETQYF,TGTGCCAGCAGCAAAGGGGAGGGGCGGCAAGAGACCCAGTACTTC,few,15,TRBD2,TRBJ2-5,TRBV9
CASSLEGPGNTEAFF,TGCGCCAGCAGCCTGGAGGGACCGGGGAACACTGAAGCTTTCTTT,NA,15,NA,TRBJ1-1,TRBV4-1
CASSPRDRAFRGDQPQHF,TGTGCCAGCAGTCCCCGGGACAGGGCTTTTCGAGGGGATCAGCCCCAGCATTTT,NA,18,TRBD1,TRBJ1-5,TRBV27
CSARGRDGYSYEQYF,TGCAGTGCTAGAGGGCGGGACGGGTACTCCTACGAGCAGTACTTC,NA,15,NA,TRBJ2-7,TRBV20-1
CASSTRIAGETYNEQFF,TGTGCCAGCAGCACACGCATAGCGGGAGAGACTTACAATGAGCAGTTCTTC,few,17,TRBD2,TRBJ2-1,TRBV9
CSARDTSTGELFF,TGCAGTGCTAGAGATACCAGCACCGGGGAGCTGTTTTTT,NA,13,NA,TRBJ2-2,TRBV20-1
CASSTRTGQGQPQHF,TGTGCCAGCAGTACCCGGACAGGACAGGGTCAGCCCCAGCATTTT,NA,15,TRBD1,TRBJ1-5,TRBV6-6
CASSFSGTLTGELFF,TGTGCCAGCAGCTTTTCCGGGACTCTGACCGGGGAGCTGTTTTTT,NA,15,NA,TRBJ2-2,TRBV7-6
CASSQTATGDGYTF,TGCGCCAGCAGCCAGACAGCGACTGGAGATGGCTACACCTTC,NA,14,NA,TRBJ1-2,TRBV4-1
CASSYRGPSRSYNSPLHF,TGTGCCAGCAGTTACAGGGGACCGTCTCGCTCCTATAATTCACCCCTCCACTTT,NA,18,NA,TRBJ1-6,TRBV6-2/TRBV6-3
CASSYLGTSGGRSNYEQYF,TGCGCCAGCAGCTACCTGGGGACTAGCGGGGGGCGAAGTAACTACGAGCAGTACTTC,NA,19,TRBD2,TRBJ2-7,TRBV5-1
CASNLGAYGYTF,TGTGCCAGTAACCTAGGGGCCTATGGCTACACCTTC,NA,12,NA,TRBJ1-2,TRBV5-8
CAITGASGALNTGELFF,TGTGCCATTACAGGGGCTAGCGGGGCACTGAACACCGGGGAGCTGTTTTTT,NA,17,TRBD2,TRBJ2-2,TRBV12-3/TRBV12-4
CASSLGAAEKLFF,TGCGCCAGCAGCTTGGGGGCGGCTGAAAAACTGTTTTTT,NA,13,NA,TRBJ1-4,TRBV5-1
CASSLVTGPSYNEQFF,TGTGCCAGCAGCTTAGTTACGGGGCCTTCCTACAATGAGCAGTTCTTC,few,16,NA,TRBJ2-1,TRBV7-9
CASSPDRGGEKLFF,TGTGCCAGCAGCCCGGACAGGGGAGGAGAAAAACTGTTTTTT,few,14,TRBD1,TRBJ1-4,TRBV7-2
CASSFRSTDTQYF,TGTGCCAGCAGTTTCCGAAGCACAGATACGCAGTATTTT,NA,13,NA,TRBJ2-3,TRBV27
CASSLHGTDTQYF,TGTGCCAGCAGTTTGCACGGCACAGATACGCAGTATTTT,few,13,NA,TRBJ2-3,TRBV12-3/TRBV12-4
CASSLRVGGGKVDTQYF,TGTGCCAGCAGTTTAAGGGTAGGGGGGGGCAAAGTAGATACGCAGTATTTT,NA,17,NA,TRBJ2-3,TRBV27
CAISLSGWTSVYEQYF,TGTGCCATCAGCCTATCGGGATGGACTAGCGTATACGAGCAGTACTTC,NA,16,TRBD2,TRBJ2-7,TRBV10-3
CASSLAPQGSYNEQFF,TGTGCCAGCAGCTTAGCGCCACAGGGGTCCTACAATGAGCAGTTCTTC,few,16,TRBD1,TRBJ2-1,TRBV7-8
CASSYGGWEQFF,TGTGCCAGCAGTTACGGGGGCTGGGAGCAGTTCTTC,NA,12,NA,TRBJ2-1,TRBV6-5
CASSLAAGAPSTQYF,TGTGCCAGCAGCTTAGCGGCGGGAGCCCCATCCACGCAGTATTTT,few,15,TRBD2,TRBJ2-3,TRBV7-9
CASSRVAGTNQPQHF,TGTGCCAGCTCACGTGTTGCAGGGACCAATCAGCCCCAGCATTTT,few,15,NA,TRBJ1-5,TRBV18
CASSLETATLTDTQYF,TGTGCCAGCAGCTTAGAAACTGCAACTCTCACAGATACGCAGTATTTT,NA,16,NA,TRBJ2-3,TRBV11-2
CASSQPRRGYSGNTIYF,TGCGCCAGCAGTCAGCCCCGACGGGGATACTCTGGAAACACCATATATTTT,few,17,NA,TRBJ1-3,TRBV4-1
CASTPARGVRGKQYF,TGTGCCAGCACACCCGCCAGAGGGGTCAGGGGAAAGCAGTATTTT,many,15,NA,TRBJ2-3,TRBV12-3/TRBV12-4
CASSPGGITDTQYF,TGTGCCAGCTCACCGGGCGGGATTACAGATACGCAGTATTTT,few,14,NA,TRBJ2-3,TRBV18
CASSQGSGLLLLNYEQYF,TGTGCCAGCAGCCAAGGGTCGGGACTCCTTCTTCTAAACTACGAGCAGTACTTC,NA,18,NA,TRBJ2-7,TRBV4-2
CASTLSGGGSEQYF,TGTGCCAGCACCCTCTCGGGGGGAGGAAGCGAGCAGTACTTC,NA,14,TRBD2,TRBJ2-7,TRBV11-2
CASIKESDTQYF,TGTGCCAGCATCAAGGAGTCAGATACGCAGTATTTT,NA,12,NA,TRBJ2-3,TRBV12-3/TRBV12-4
CASSLRPSTDTQYF,TGTGCCAGCAGCTTACGACCTAGCACAGATACGCAGTATTTT,few,14,NA,TRBJ2-3,TRBV7-2